The clone carrying this TCR beta chain was counted only a few times. Antigen specificity is unknown. TCRdb reprocessed the 5' RACE reads with MiXCR, giving one entry per CDR3 protein. The sample records some 220,000 distinct CDR3 sequences, 5.5% to 7.5% being singletons. These data originate in a study of CD8 T cells in ankylosing spondylitis. Study-wide findings and caveats: Typical of ankylosing spondylitis blood, it appeared, was a TCR beta motif of about eight highly homologous variants. In the blood and synovial fluid of reactive arthritis, some motif variants had been previously reported.

The junction had 8 bases not matched to a gene; V was cut back by 9 bases and J by 5 bases. The CDR3 consists of 14 residues. The germline V gene encodes CDR1 ENHRY and CDR2 SYGVKD. Specimen: blood, either unsorted or a sorted T cell fraction (not recorded which). J is TRBJ2-1 and V is TRBV10-3; 9 bases are shared with TRBD1. The TCR was taken from a male donor with ankylosing spondylitis. CDR3 sequence: CAIRTGVRDNEQFF. The DNA for the CDR3 is TGTGCCATAAGGACAGGGGTTAGGGACAATGAGCAGTTCTTC.